This T cell receptor beta chain was identified in a study of T-cell memory formation after mild COVID-19. In the study overall: Largely, the TCR clusters proved donor specific. Whole-study findings and limits: That cross-reactive memory joined was suggested by some responding clones appearing in pre-infection memory. Clones contracting across day 15 to 85 had a balanced CD4/CD8 profile; later expanding clones leaned CD4+.

As concerns this clonotype: Its target is not known.

One entry per CDR3 protein results from TCRdb running MiXCR on the 5' RACE reads. Of 280,000 or so distinct CDR3 sequences listed, 18% are singletons. The germline V gene has CDR1 MNHEY and CDR2 SVGEGT. V gave up 10 bases and J gave up 4 bases; unmatched junction bases: 7. The CDR3 is 12 amino acids. This TCR was recovered from a man younger than 35 who had mild COVID-19 (a few samples of this study predate the infection). Cell type and time point are not known. Specimen: PBMCs or a T cell subset sorted from them (not recorded which). The chain links TRBV6-2 or TRBV6-3 to TRBJ2-7, with 7 bases fitting TRBD1. CDR3 amino acids: CATRDSGYEQYF. The DNA of the CDR3 is TGTGCCACCCGGGACAGCGGATACGAGCAGTACTTC.